This entry is about one T cell receptor beta chain. In germline, CDR1 is SGHRS, CDR2 YFSETQ. Trimming pared 0 bases from V and 8 bases from J, leaving 11 bases between. CDR3 length: 14 residues. This sample is drawn from a study of OX40 agonist ivuxolimab in advanced cancers. Assay used: immunoSEQ multiplex PCR; TCRdb lists only in-frame clones, some missing. This sample has approximately 41,000 clones; around 89% occur once, and the top ten carry around 0.5%. The sample consisted of CD4+ or CD8+ T cells sorted from blood, taken in a trial of the OX40 agonist ivuxolimab. This receptor was identified in an adult with an advanced solid tumor such as melanoma, head and neck, liver or kidney cancer. The chain is built from TRBV5-1 and TRBJ1-4; D might be TRBD1 (5 bases). The CDR3, as DNA: TGCGCCAGCAGCTTGGGAGGGGTTCGGGAAAAACTGTTTTTT. Amino acid sequence: CASSLGGVREKLFF. Full variable domain (rest looked up from reference TRBV5-1 and TRBJ1-4): KAGVTQTPRYLIKTRGQQVTLSCSPISGHRSVSWYQQTPGQGLQFLFEYFSETQRNKGNFPGRFSGRQFSNSRSEMNVSTLELGDSALYLCASSLGGVREKLFFGSGTQLSVL.